This passage covers 32 T cell receptor beta chains from one sample sequenced in a study of cytomegalovirus exposure and HLA in healthy donors. Primers: 60 Vbeta forward and 13 Jbeta reverse. Sequenced by immunoSEQ multiplex PCR; TCRdb stores in-frame clones only, minus some. This repertoire shows roughly 200,000 clones, around 80% found once; its top ten account for 4.5% to 6%. The specimen sequenced was PBMCs. These receptor sequences come from a man between 40 and 49 years old in good health and CMV-seronegative.

The V and J genes are TRBV20-1 and TRBJ1-2; no firm D call. There are 11 residues in the CDR3. Between the trimmed V and J ends, which lost 6 bases and 6 bases, there was a span of 11 bases. Germline CDR1 is DFQATT and CDR2 is SNEGSKA (reference sequence). Written as DNA, the CDR3 is TGCAGTGCCCGGAAAGGAGATGGCTACACCTTC. It codes for CSARKGDGYTF.

This chain links TRBV21-1 with TRBJ1-4; TRBD1 is the table's D call and was not checked against the DNA. TRBV21-1 is shown as a pseudogene. This CDR3 is 12 amino acids long. For the CDR3, the DNA is TGTGCCAGCAGTACCGGAACAGGCGGACTGTTTTTT. This translates into CASSTGTGGLFF.

This clone came up a few times. V gene TRBV19 combines with J gene TRBJ1-2, with D perhaps TRBD1 (5 bases). Germline assignment: CDR1 LNHDA and CDR2 SQIVND (reference sequence). Deletions cut 3 bases from V and 4 bases from J, with 21 bases between. This CDR3 is 17 amino acids long. The CDR3 nucleotides are TGTGCCAGTAGTATGAGTAGTGGCGGCAGGGTGGCCTATGGCTACACCTTC. This codes for CASSMSSGGRVAYGYTF.

The rearrangement uses TRBV7-2 and TRBJ2-5; 13 bases are shared with TRBD2. The CDR3 has 19 residues. After removal of 4 bases from V and 1 base from J, the junction contained 12 bases not matched to a gene. Germline lookup yields CDR1 SGHTA and CDR2 FQGNSA. For the CDR3, the DNA is TGTGCCAGCAGCTCGCGGACTAGCGGGGGTCCCCCCACCCAAGAGACCCAGTACTTC. It specifies CASSSRTSGGPPTQETQYF. The full variable domain, with the rest looked up from reference TRBV7-2 and TRBJ2-5, is GAGVSQSPSNKVTEKGKDVELRCDPISGHTALYWYRQSLGQGLEFLIYFQGNSAPDKSGLPSDRFSAERTGGSVSTLTIQRTQQEDSAVYLCASSSRTSGGPPTQETQYFGPGTRLLVL.

The chain combines TRBV5-6 with TRBJ2-3; 12 bases are a match to TRBD2. The J segment lost 1 base and the V segment lost 5 bases, leaving 14 bases of the junction unmatched. CDR1 and CDR2 from the germline V gene are SGHDT and YYEEEE. The CDR3 totals 19 residues. Here the CDR3 reads CASSIPGLAGRGGTDTQYF. The CDR3 coding sequence is TGTGCCAGCAGTATCCCCGGACTAGCGGGGCGGGGAGGCACAGATACGCAGTATTTT. Full variable domain (remainder filled in from reference TRBV5-6 and TRBJ2-3): DAGVTQSPTHLIKTRGQQVTLRCSPKSGHDTVSWYQQALGQGPQFIFQYYEEEERQRGNFPDRFSGHQFPNYSSELNVNALLLGDSALYLCASSIPGLAGRGGTDTQYFGPGTRLTVL.

The gene calls are TRBV12-5 and TRBJ1-1; D uncertain. There are 13 residues in the CDR3. Germline CDR1 is LGHNT and CDR2 is FRNRAP. V was shortened by 3 bases and J by 4 bases, with 9 bases between the two germline ends. The CDR3 bases are TGTGCTAGTGGTTTTTCCCGGGGCACTGAAGCTTTCTTT. Translation: CASGFSRGTEAFF. The variable domain in full, with the rest retrieved from reference TRBV12-5 and TRBJ1-1, is DARVTQTPRHKVTEMGQEVTMRCQPILGHNTVFWYRQTMMQGLELLAYFRNRAPLDDSGMPKDRFSAEMPDATLATLKIQPSEPRDSAVYFCASGFSRGTEAFFGQGTRLTVV.

This chain links TRBV19 with TRBJ1-1, with a possible D match to TRBD1 (5 bases). V was trimmed by 7 bases and J by 10 bases, leaving 25 bases between them. The germline V gene encodes CDR1 LNHDA and CDR2 SQIVND (reference sequence). The length of the CDR3 is 15 residues. The CDR3 region is CASNIPTGVLRRAFF. The DNA for the CDR3 is TGTGCCAGTAACATTCCGACGGGGGTCCTCCGGAGAGCTTTCTTT.

The chain uses TRBV30 and TRBJ2-1, with D possibly being TRBD2 (5 bases). The germline V and J ends were trimmed by 0 bases and 5 bases, with 17 bases remaining between them. Germline CDR1 GTSNPN, CDR2 SVGIG (reference sequence). The CDR3 totals 16 residues. The CDR3 coding sequence is TGTGCCTGGAGTGTACCCGTCGGGCGGGTACACAATGAGCAGTTCTTC. Protein: CAWSVPVGRVHNEQFF.

J is TRBJ2-5 and V is TRBV5-1, with 12 bases fitting TRBD1. The J segment lost 4 bases and the V segment lost 4 bases, leaving 2 bases of the junction unmatched. There are 14 residues in the CDR3. The germline CDR1 and CDR2 sequences are SGHRS and YFSETQ. CDR3 DNA sequence: TGCGCCAGCAGCCGGGACAGGGGGCGAGAGACCCAGTACTTC. Its translation is CASSRDRGRETQYF.

The DNA of the CDR3 is TGCGCCAGCAGCCTTAGAGGTTCACCCCTCCACTTT. This codes for CASSLRGSPLHF. V and J are TRBV5-1 and TRBJ1-6; no clear D. V was shortened by 4 bases and J by 9 bases, with 8 bases between the two germline ends. Germline V CDR1 and CDR2: SGHRS, YFSETQ. This CDR3 spans 12 amino acids. The full variable domain, completed using reference TRBV5-1 and TRBJ1-6, is KAGVTQTPRYLIKTRGQQVTLSCSPISGHRSVSWYQQTPGQGLQFLFEYFSETQRNKGNFPGRFSGRQFSNSRSEMNVSTLELGDSALYLCASSLRGSPLHFGNGTRLTVT.

CDR3 DNA: TGTGCCAGTAGTATAGGCATGGACTTGACAGATACGCAGTATTTT. Its protein product is CASSIGMDLTDTQYF. The chain joins TRBV19 to TRBJ2-3, with D perhaps TRBD2 (5 bases). Germline CDR1 reads LNHDA; CDR2 reads SQIVND (reference sequence). CDR3 size: 15 residues. With 1 base removed from V and 3 bases from J, the gap between germline ends came to 11 bases.

The chain uses TRBV7-9 and TRBJ2-3, with 9 bases aligning to TRBD1. In germline, CDR1 is SEHNR, CDR2 FQNEAQ (reference sequence). J was trimmed by 3 bases and V by 2 bases; bases with no gene match: 6. CDR3 length: 16 amino acids. The CDR3 is CASSLSTGGWTDTQYF. The CDR3 nucleotides are TGTGCCAGCAGCTTAAGCACAGGGGGCTGGACAGATACGCAGTATTTT. The full variable domain, its missing parts supplied by reference TRBV7-9 and TRBJ2-3, is DTGVSQNPRHKITKRGQNVTFRCDPISEHNRLYWYRQTLGQGPEFLTYFQNEAQLEKSRLLSDRFSAERPKGSFSTLEIQRTEQGDSAMYLCASSLSTGGWTDTQYFGPGTRLTVL.

The chain recombines TRBV27 with TRBJ1-2; 8 bases agree with TRBD1. This CDR3 has 15 amino acids. Trimming at V came to 7 bases and at J to 4 bases, leaving 11 bases not matched to a gene. Germline loops: CDR1 MNHEY, CDR2 SMNVEV (reference sequence). The CDR3 is CASTRSGGTGYGYTF. For the CDR3, the DNA is TGTGCCAGCACCCGATCTGGCGGGACAGGCTATGGCTACACCTTC.

Comment on this clone: One end of the junction varies from germline; a read error may be responsible. The chain couples TRBV7-9 to TRBJ1-1; no clear D gene. The germline V gene has CDR1 SEHNR and CDR2 FQNEAQ (reference sequence). The CDR3 has 17 residues. The CDR3 loop reads CSSSLGPGRYMNTEAFF. In DNA, the CDR3 is TGTTCCAGCAGCTTAGGGCCAGGCAGATACATGAACACTGAAGCTTTCTTT.

The chain carries TRBV18 and TRBJ2-3; D unresolved. V lost 3 bases and J lost 1, with 14 bases in between. The CDR3 runs to 16 residues. Germline CDR1 and CDR2: KGHSH and LQKENI. The CDR3 DNA is TGTGCCAGCTCACCTAACGAGTTTTTGGGCACAGATACGCAGTATTTT. This translates into CASSPNEFLGTDTQYF.

The chain is built from TRBV2 and TRBJ2-7; D perhaps matches TRBD2 (7 bases). The CDR3 runs 11 residues. V lost 11 bases and J 6 bases, leaving 14 bases between the germline ends. Germline V gene data show CDR1 as SNHLY and CDR2 as FYNNEI. In DNA, the CDR3 is TGTGCCGGGGGGGGCCGCTTCGAGCAGTACTTC. Translated, it gives CAGGGRFEQYF. The complete variable domain, with remaining parts taken from reference TRBV2 and TRBJ2-7, reads EPEVTQTPSHQVTQMGQEVILRCVPISNHLYFYWYRQILGQKVEFLVSFYNNEISEKSEIFDDQFSVERPDGSNFTLKIRSTKLEDSAMYFCAGGGRFEQYFGPGTRLTVT.

In its sample, this clone was seen a few times. The chain has TRBV6-1 and TRBJ2-5; 7 nucleotides agree with TRBD1. CDR1 is MNHNS and CDR2 is SASEGT in the germline V gene. The CDR3 has 14 residues. The junction had 11 bases not matched to a gene; V was cut back by 8 bases and J by 5 bases. This CDR3 reads CASGPEGAQETQYF. The CDR3 nucleotides read TGTGCCAGCGGTCCTGAGGGGGCACAGGAGACCCAGTACTTC.

The chain links TRBV7-2 to TRBJ2-1, with D perhaps TRBD1 (6 bases). Trimming removed 1 base from V and 10 bases from J, with 14 bases in between. CDR1 SGHTA and CDR2 FQGNSA come from the germline V gene. The CDR3 spans 14 residues. This chain's CDR3 is CASSLEGVGGEQFF. DNA of the CDR3: TGTGCCAGCAGCTTAGAGGGGGTGGGCGGCGAGCAGTTCTTC.

The chain couples TRBV30 to TRBJ1-2; a possible D gene is TRBD1 (6 bases). The length of the CDR3 is 13 residues. Trimming removed 8 bases at V and 4 bases at J, with 17 bases between. Germline values: CDR1 GTSNPN, CDR2 SVGIG (reference sequence). The CDR3 spells CAQAGARGYGYTF. CDR3 DNA sequence: TGTGCCCAAGCGGGGGCGCGAGGCTATGGCTACACCTTC.

The chain employs TRBV5-4 and TRBJ2-5; 14 positions agree with TRBD2. V shed 4 bases, J shed 6 bases, and the junction held 8 bases outside the gene matches. The CDR3 consists of 16 residues. CDR1 is SGHNT and CDR2 is YYREEE in the germline V gene (reference sequence). DNA for the CDR3: TGTGCCAGCAGCACCGGGACTAGCGGGAGTCGGAAGACCCAGTACTTC. Residues: CASSTGTSGSRKTQYF.

Only a few counts were recorded for this clone. The chain employs TRBV7-7 and TRBJ2-2, with 7 bases fitting TRBD2. The V and J ends lost 6 bases and 0 bases, in that order; junction bases with no gene match: 4. Germline values: CDR1 SSHAT, CDR2 FNYEAQ (reference sequence). The CDR3 length is 15 residues. CDR3 residues: CASSSSGANTGELFF. Written as DNA, the CDR3 is TGTGCCAGCAGTTCTAGCGGCGCGAACACCGGGGAGCTGTTTTTT. The full variable domain, its missing parts supplied by reference TRBV7-7 and TRBJ2-2, is GAGVSQSPRYKVTKRGQDVTLRCDPISSHATLYWYQQALGQGPEFLTYFNYEAQPDKSGLPSDRFSAERPEGSISTLTIQRTEQRDSAMYRCASSSSGANTGELFFGEGSRLTVL.

J is TRBJ2-5 and V is TRBV7-3; TRBD2 is a possible D gene (5 bases). The germline V gene has CDR1 SGHTA and CDR2 FQGTGA. The CDR3 loop spans 13 amino acids. The germline V and J ends were trimmed by 1 base and 5 bases, with 8 bases remaining between them. The CDR3: CASSLSREETQYF. CDR3 bases: TGTGCCAGCAGCTTAAGTAGGGAGGAGACCCAGTACTTC.

This chain connects TRBV7-9 to TRBJ2-5; 7 bases are a match to TRBD2. The CDR3 consists of 14 residues. Germline values: CDR1 SEHNR, CDR2 FQNEAQ (reference sequence). V trimming: 6 bases; J trimming: 6 bases; junction bases outside the gene matches: 10. As DNA, the CDR3 is TGTGCCAGCAGTTTTGCGGGGGTAACAAAGACCCAGTACTTC. Translated, it gives CASSFAGVTKTQYF. Combining the CDR3 with reference TRBV7-9 and TRBJ2-5 gives the whole variable domain DTGVSQNPRHKITKRGQNVTFRCDPISEHNRLYWYRQTLGQGPEFLTYFQNEAQLEKSRLLSDRFSAERPKGSFSTLEIQRTEQGDSAMYLCASSFAGVTKTQYFGPGTRLLVL.

This sequence joins TRBV29-1 and TRBJ1-1; TRBD1 might be the D (5 bases). This CDR3 spans 12 amino acids. The germline V and J ends were trimmed by 4 bases and 5 bases, with 11 bases remaining between them. The germline V gene has CDR1 SQVTM and CDR2 ANQGSEA. CDR3 sequence (DNA): TGCAGCGTTGGATCCAGGGCGACTGAAGCTTTCTTT. Translating it yields CSVGSRATEAFF.

This CDR3 is CASSSPDRGDSPLHF. CDR3 coding DNA: TGTGCCAGCAGCTCCCCCGACAGGGGTGATTCACCCCTCCACTTT. The genes are TRBV7-2 and TRBJ1-6; 8 nucleotides line up with TRBD1. This CDR3 contains 15 residues. Trimming took 4 bases from V and 8 from J; bases not matched to a gene: 7. The germline CDR1 and CDR2 sequences are SGHTA and FQGNSA.

The table lists this clone with a count of one. V and J are TRBV5-4 and TRBJ2-5; no firm D call. The CDR3 loop spans 15 amino acids. The V end lost 4 bases, the J end lost 0 bases, and 13 bases lay between the germline ends. Per germline, CDR1 SGHNT and CDR2 YYREEE (reference sequence). The CDR3 sequence: CASSPDGTNQETQYF. In nucleotides, the CDR3 is TGTGCCAGCAGCCCCGACGGAACTAACCAAGAGACCCAGTACTTC.

V is TRBV12-5 and J is TRBJ1-5; D remains unclear. This CDR3 region has 12 residues. Trimming stripped 1 base from V and 9 bases from J, with 7 bases between. Germline values: CDR1 LGHNT, CDR2 FRNRAP. The CDR3 DNA is TGTGCTAGTGGTTTGGAAACACGGCCCCAGCATTTT. Translation: CASGLETRPQHF.

The chain couples TRBV2 to TRBJ1-5; the D gene is possibly TRBD1 (5 bases). Germline CDR1 SNHLY, CDR2 FYNNEI. Trimming shortened V by 6 bases and J by 6 bases, and 12 bases separated the two germline ends. The length of the CDR3 is 13 residues. The CDR3 protein is CASRGTAGQPQHF. CDR3 sequence (DNA): TGTGCCAGCAGAGGGACTGCGGGTCAGCCCCAGCATTTT. Full variable domain (outside the CDR3, taken from reference TRBV2 and TRBJ1-5): EPEVTQTPSHQVTQMGQEVILRCVPISNHLYFYWYRQILGQKVEFLVSFYNNEISEKSEIFDDQFSVERPDGSNFTLKIRSTKLEDSAMYFCASRGTAGQPQHFGDGTRLSIL.

The chain carries TRBV7-2 and TRBJ2-7; possible D gene TRBD1, 7 bases. This CDR3 has 17 residues. Germline V CDR1 and CDR2: SGHTA, FQGNSA. Trimming stripped 0 bases from V and 2 bases from J, with 17 bases between. CDR3 nucleotides: TGTGCCAGCAGCTTAGCTTCAGGGGGGCGGAGCGCCTACGAGCAGTACTTC. Translated: CASSLASGGRSAYEQYF.

V usage is TRBV7-6 and J usage is TRBJ2-1; D possibly corresponds to TRBD1 (6 bases). V shed 8 bases and J shed 6 bases, with 11 bases lying between them. CDR3 length equals 12 residues. Per the germline V gene, CDR1 is SGHVS and CDR2 is FNYEAQ. The CDR3 region has the DNA TGTGCCAGCGGTCCACAGGGCAATGAGCAGTTCTTC. Translated, it gives CASGPQGNEQFF.

The rearrangement links TRBV19 to TRBJ2-1, with D perhaps TRBD1 (6 bases). This CDR3 has 13 residues. CDR1 is LNHDA, CDR2 SQIVND, per germline (reference sequence). V was trimmed by 6 bases and J by 8 bases, leaving 14 bases between them. CDR3 loop: CASSTDRLDEQFF. CDR3 DNA sequence: TGTGCCAGTAGCACGGACAGATTGGATGAGCAGTTCTTC.

This sequence joins TRBV7-3 and TRBJ1-5, with D possibly matching TRBD1 (5 bases). Germline lookup yields CDR1 SGHTA and CDR2 FQGTGA. This CDR3 comprises 15 residues. Trimming pared 5 bases from V and 4 bases from J, leaving 15 bases between. The CDR3 spells CASSARQCLNQPQHF. In DNA form, the CDR3 reads TGTGCCAGCAGCGCACGACAGTGTCTGAATCAGCCCCAGCATTTT. The entire variable domain, with the rest obtained from reference TRBV7-3 and TRBJ1-5, is as follows: GAGVSQTPSNKVTEKGKYVELRCDPISGHTALYWYRQSLGQGPEFLIYFQGTGAADDSGLPNDRFFAVRPEGSVSTLKIQRTERGDSAVYLCASSARQCLNQPQHFGDGTRLSIL.